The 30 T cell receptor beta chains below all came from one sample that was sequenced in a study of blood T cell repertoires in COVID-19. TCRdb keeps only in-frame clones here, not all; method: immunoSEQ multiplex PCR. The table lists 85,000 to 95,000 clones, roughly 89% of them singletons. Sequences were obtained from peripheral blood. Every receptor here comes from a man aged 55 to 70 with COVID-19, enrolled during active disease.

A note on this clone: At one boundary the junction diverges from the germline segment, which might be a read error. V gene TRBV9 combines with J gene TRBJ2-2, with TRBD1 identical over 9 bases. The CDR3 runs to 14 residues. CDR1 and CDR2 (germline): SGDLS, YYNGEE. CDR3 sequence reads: CASRQGAKTGELFF. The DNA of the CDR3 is TGTGCCAGCAGACAGGGGGCGAAGACCGGGGAGCTGTTTTTT.

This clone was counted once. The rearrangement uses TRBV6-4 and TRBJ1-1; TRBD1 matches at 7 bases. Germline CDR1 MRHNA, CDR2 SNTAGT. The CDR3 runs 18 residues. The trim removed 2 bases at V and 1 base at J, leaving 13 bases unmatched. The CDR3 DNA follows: TGTGCCAGCAGTGACCCCGCCTCTCCGGGACAGAAGAACACTGAAGCTTTCTTT. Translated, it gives CASSDPASPGQKNTEAFF.

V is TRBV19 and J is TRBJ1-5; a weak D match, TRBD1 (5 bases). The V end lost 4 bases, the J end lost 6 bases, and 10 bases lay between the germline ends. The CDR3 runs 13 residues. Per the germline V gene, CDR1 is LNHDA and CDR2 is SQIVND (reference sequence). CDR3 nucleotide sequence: TGTGCCAGTAGTACCCAAAGGGGTCAGCCCCAGCATTTT. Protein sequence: CASSTQRGQPQHF. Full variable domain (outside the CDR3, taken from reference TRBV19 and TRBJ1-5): DGGITQSPKYLFRKEGQNVTLSCEQNLNHDAMYWYRQDPGQGLRLIYYSQIVNDFQKGDIAEGYSVSREKKESFPLTVTSAQKNPTAFYLCASSTQRGQPQHFGDGTRLSIL.

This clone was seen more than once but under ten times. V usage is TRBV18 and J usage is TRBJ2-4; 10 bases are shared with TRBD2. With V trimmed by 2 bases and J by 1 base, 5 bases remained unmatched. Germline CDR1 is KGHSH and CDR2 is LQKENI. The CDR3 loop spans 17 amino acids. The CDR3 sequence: CASSPEREGLAKNIQYF. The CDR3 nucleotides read TGTGCCAGCTCACCAGAGCGGGAGGGCCTCGCCAAAAACATTCAGTACTTC.

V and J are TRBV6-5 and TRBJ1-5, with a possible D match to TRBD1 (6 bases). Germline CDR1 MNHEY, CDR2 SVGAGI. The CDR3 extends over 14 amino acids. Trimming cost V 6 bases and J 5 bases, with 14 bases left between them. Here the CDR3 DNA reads TGTGCCAGCAGGCCTTACAGGGACGATCAGCCCCAGCATTTT. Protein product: CASRPYRDDQPQHF.

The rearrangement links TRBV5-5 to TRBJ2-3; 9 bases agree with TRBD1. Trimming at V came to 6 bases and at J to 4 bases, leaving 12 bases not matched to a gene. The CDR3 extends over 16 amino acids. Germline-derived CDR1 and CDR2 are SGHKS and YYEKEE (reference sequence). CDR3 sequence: CASNSLGTGTSDTQYF. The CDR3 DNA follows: TGTGCCAGCAACTCCCTCGGGACAGGGACGTCAGATACGCAGTATTTT.

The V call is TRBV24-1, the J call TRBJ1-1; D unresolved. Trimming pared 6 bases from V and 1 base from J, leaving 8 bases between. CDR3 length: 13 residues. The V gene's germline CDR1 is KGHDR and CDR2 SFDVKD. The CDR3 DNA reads TGTGCCACCAGTTTACGGGGGAACACTGAAGCTTTCTTT. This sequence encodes CATSLRGNTEAFF.

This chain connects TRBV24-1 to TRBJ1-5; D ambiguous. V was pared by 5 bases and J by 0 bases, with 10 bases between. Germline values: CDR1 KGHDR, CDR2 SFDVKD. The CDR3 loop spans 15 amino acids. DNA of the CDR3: TGTGCCACCAGTGCCCGAGGATATAGCAATCAGCCCCAGCATTTT. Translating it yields CATSARGYSNQPQHF.

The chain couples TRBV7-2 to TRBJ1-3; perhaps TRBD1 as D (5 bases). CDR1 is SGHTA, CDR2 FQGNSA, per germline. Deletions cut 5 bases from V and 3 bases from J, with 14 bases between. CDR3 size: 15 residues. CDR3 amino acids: CASSVQGSSGNTIYF. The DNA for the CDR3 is TGTGCCAGCAGCGTGCAGGGTAGTAGTGGAAACACCATATATTTT.

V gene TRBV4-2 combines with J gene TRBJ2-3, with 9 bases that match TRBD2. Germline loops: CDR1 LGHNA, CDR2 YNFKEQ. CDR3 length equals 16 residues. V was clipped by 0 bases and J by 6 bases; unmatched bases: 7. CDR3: CASSQETSGPTDTQYF. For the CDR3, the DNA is TGTGCCAGCAGCCAAGAGACTAGCGGCCCCACTGATACGCAGTATTTT.

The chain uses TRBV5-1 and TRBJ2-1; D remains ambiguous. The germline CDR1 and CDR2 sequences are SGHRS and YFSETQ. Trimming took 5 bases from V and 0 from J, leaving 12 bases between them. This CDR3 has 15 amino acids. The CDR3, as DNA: TGCGCCAGCAGAACCGAGGATGTCTCCTACAATGAGCAGTTCTTC. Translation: CASRTEDVSYNEQFF.

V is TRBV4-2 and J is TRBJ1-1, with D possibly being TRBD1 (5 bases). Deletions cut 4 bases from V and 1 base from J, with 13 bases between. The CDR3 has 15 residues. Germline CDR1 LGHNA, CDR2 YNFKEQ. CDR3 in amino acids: CASSPAGRRNTEAFF. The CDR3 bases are TGTGCCAGCAGCCCAGCGGGACGTAGGAACACTGAAGCTTTCTTT.

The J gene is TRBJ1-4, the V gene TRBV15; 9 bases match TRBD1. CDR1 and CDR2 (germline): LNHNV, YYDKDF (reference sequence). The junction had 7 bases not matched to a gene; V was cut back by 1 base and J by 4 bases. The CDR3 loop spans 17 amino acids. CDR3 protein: CATSRGGQGSYNEKLFF. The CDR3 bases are TGTGCCACCAGCAGAGGGGGACAGGGATCTTATAATGAAAAACTGTTTTTT.

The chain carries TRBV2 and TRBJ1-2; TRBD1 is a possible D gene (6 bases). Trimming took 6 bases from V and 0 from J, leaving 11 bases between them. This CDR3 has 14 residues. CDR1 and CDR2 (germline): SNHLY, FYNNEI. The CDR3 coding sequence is TGTGCCAGCAGGGGGGACAAAGCTAACTATGGCTACACCTTC. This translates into CASRGDKANYGYTF.

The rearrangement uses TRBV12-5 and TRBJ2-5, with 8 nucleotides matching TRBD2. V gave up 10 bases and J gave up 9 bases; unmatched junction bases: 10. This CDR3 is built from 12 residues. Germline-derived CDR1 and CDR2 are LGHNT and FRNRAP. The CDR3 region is CATGRGDMAQYF. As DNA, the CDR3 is TGTGCTACCGGGAGGGGTGACATGGCCCAGTACTTC. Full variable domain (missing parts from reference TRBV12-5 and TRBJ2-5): DARVTQTPRHKVTEMGQEVTMRCQPILGHNTVFWYRQTMMQGLELLAYFRNRAPLDDSGMPKDRFSAEMPDATLATLKIQPSEPRDSAVYFCATGRGDMAQYFGPGTRLLVL.

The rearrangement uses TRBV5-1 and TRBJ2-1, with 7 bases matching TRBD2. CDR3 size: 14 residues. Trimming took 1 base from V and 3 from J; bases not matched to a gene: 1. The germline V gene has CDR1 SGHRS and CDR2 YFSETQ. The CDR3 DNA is TGCGCCAGCAGCTTGCTAGCGGTCTACAATGAGCAGTTCTTC. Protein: CASSLLAVYNEQFF.

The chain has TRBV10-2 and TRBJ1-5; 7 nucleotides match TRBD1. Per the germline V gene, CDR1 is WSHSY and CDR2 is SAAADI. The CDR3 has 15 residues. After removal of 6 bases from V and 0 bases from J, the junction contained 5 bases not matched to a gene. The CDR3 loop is CASSPGQDSNQPQHF. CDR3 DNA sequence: TGCGCCAGCAGCCCCGGACAGGATAGCAATCAGCCCCAGCATTTT.

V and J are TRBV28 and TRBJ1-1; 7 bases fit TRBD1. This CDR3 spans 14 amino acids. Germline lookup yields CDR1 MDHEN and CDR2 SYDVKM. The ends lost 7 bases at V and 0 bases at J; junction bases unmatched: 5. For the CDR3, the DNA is TGTGCCAGCAATCACAGGGGTTTGAACACTGAAGCTTTCTTT. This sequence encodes CASNHRGLNTEAFF.

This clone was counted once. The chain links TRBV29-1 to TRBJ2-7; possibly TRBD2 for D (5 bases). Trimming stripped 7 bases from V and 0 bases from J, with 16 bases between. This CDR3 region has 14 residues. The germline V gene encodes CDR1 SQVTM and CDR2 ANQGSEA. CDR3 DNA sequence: TGCAGCGCCCAGACGGACTCGAGCTCCTACGAGCAGTACTTC. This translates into CSAQTDSSSYEQYF.

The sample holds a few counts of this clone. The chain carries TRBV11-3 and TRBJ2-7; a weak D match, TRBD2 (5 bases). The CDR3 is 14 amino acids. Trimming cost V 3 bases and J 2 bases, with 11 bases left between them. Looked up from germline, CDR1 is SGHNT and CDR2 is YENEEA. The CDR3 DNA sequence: TGTGCCAGCAGCTTCGGGCGGGCCACCTACGAGCAGTACTTC. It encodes CASSFGRATYEQYF.

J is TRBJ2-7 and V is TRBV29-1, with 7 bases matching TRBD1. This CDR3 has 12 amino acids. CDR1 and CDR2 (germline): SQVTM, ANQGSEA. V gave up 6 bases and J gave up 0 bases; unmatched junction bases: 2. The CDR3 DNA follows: TGCAGCGTCGGGACAGTCTCCTACGAGCAGTACTTC. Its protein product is CSVGTVSYEQYF.

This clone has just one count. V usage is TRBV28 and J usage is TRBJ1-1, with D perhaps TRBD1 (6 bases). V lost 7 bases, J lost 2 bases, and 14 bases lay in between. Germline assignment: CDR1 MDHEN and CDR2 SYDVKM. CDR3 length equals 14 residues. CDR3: CASTLGQPNTEAFF. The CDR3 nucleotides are TGTGCCAGCACCCTTGGACAGCCCAACACTGAAGCTTTCTTT.

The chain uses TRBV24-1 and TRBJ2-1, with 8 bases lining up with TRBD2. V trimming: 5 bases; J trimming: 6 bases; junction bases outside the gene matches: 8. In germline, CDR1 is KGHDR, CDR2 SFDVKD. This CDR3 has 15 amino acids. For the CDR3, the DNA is TGTGCCACCAGTGGATCCCAGCGGGAGATCAATGAGCAGTTCTTC. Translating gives CATSGSQREINEQFF.

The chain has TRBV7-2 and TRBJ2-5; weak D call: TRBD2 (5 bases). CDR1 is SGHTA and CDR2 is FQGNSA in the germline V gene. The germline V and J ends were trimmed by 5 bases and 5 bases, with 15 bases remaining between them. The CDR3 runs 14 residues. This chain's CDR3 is CASSPRGDVETQYF. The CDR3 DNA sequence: TGTGCCAGCAGCCCCCGGGGAGACGTTGAGACCCAGTACTTC.

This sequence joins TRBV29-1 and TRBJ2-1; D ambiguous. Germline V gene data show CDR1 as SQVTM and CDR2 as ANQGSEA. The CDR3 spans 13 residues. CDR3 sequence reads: CSVALPPYNEQFF. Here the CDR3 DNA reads TGCTCCGTGGCCCTTCCCCCCTACAATGAGCAGTTCTTC.

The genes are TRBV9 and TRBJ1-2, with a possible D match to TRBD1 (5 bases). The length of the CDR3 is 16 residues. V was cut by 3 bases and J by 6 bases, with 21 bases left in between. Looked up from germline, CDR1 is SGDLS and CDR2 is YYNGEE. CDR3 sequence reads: CASSAPGRSGGDGYTF. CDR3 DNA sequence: TGTGCCAGCAGCGCCCCTGGGCGTTCGGGGGGGGATGGCTACACCTTC.

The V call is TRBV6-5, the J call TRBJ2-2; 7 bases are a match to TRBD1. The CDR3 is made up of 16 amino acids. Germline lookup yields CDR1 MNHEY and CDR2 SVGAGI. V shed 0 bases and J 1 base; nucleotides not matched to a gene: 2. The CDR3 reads CASSYSYRGNTGELFF. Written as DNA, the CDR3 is TGTGCCAGCAGTTACTCGTACAGGGGGAACACCGGGGAGCTGTTTTTT.

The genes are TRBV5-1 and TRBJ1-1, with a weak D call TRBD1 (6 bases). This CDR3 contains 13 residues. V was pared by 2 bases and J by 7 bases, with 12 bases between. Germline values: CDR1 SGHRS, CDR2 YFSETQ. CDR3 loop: CASSFTGHFEAFF. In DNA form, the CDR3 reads TGCGCCAGCAGCTTTACAGGGCATTTTGAAGCTTTCTTT. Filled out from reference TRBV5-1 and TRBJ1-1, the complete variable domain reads KAGVTQTPRYLIKTRGQQVTLSCSPISGHRSVSWYQQTPGQGLQFLFEYFSETQRNKGNFPGRFSGRQFSNSRSEMNVSTLELGDSALYLCASSFTGHFEAFFGQGTRLTVV.

The CDR3 region is CASSFVQGGNQPQHF. The CDR3 DNA follows: TGTGCCAGCAGTTTTGTCCAGGGGGGTAATCAGCCCCAGCATTTT. The chain is built from TRBV28 and TRBJ1-5; TRBD1 matches at 7 bases. Germline CDR1 reads MDHEN; CDR2 reads SYDVKM. V lost 3 bases, J lost 4 bases, and 6 bases stayed unmatched. This CDR3 spans 15 amino acids. Supplemented by reference TRBV28 and TRBJ1-5, the full variable domain reads DVKVTQSSRYLVKRTGEKVFLECVQDMDHENMFWYRQDPGLGLRLIYFSYDVKMKEKGDIPEGYSVSREKKERFSLILESASTNQTSMYLCASSFVQGGNQPQHFGDGTRLSIL.

CDR3 residues: CASSPSDRVQETQYF. CDR3 in DNA: TGTGCCAGCAGCCCTAGCGACCGCGTCCAAGAGACCCAGTACTTC. This chain uses TRBV3-1 (or the pseudogene TRBV3-2) with TRBJ2-5; maybe TRBD2 (6 bases). CDR1 LGHDT and CDR2 YNNKEL come from the germline V gene (reference sequence). The CDR3 covers 15 residues. Trimming cost V 4 bases and J 1 base, with 13 bases left between them.